A single sample gave rise to the 20 T cell receptor beta chains below, sequenced in a study of cytomegalovirus exposure and HLA in healthy donors. PCR employed 60 Vbeta and 13 Jbeta primers. TCRdb's copy holds only in-frame clones and misses some; the assay was immunoSEQ multiplex PCR. Here the sample spans about 190,000 clones, 75% to 85% being singletons. What was sequenced was PBMCs. All receptors derive from a woman younger than 35 in good health and CMV-seronegative.

The J gene is TRBJ2-3, the V gene TRBV7-2; unclear D gene. CDR3 length equals 13 residues. Trimming removed 1 base at V and 2 bases at J, with 4 bases between. Germline assignment: CDR1 SGHTA and CDR2 FQGNSA. Here the CDR3 DNA reads TGTGCCAGCAGCTTAGTAGACACAGATACGCAGTATTTT. Translated: CASSLVDTDTQYF.

The chain couples TRBV7-2 to TRBJ1-2; TRBD1 matches 7 bases. Germline V gene data show CDR1 as SGHTA and CDR2 as FQGNSA. This CDR3 spans 18 amino acids. The trim removed 2 bases at V and 4 bases at J, leaving 16 bases unmatched. The CDR3 nucleotides are TGTGCCAGCAGCTTACAACTTCAGCGTCAGGGGGAAGGCTATGGCTACACCTTC. Translated, it gives CASSLQLQRQGEGYGYTF.

This chain uses TRBV15 with TRBJ2-7; a possible D gene is TRBD2 (6 bases). The CDR3 covers 17 residues. Germline loops: CDR1 LNHNV, CDR2 YYDKDF (reference sequence). Trimming removed 0 bases at V and 2 bases at J, with 17 bases between. In nucleotides, the CDR3 is TGTGCCACCAGCAGAGATGGGCGCGGGACCTTCACCTACGAGCAGTACTTC. It encodes CATSRDGRGTFTYEQYF. The full variable domain, its missing parts supplied by reference TRBV15 and TRBJ2-7, is DAMVIQNPRYQVTQFGKPVTLSCSQTLNHNVMYWYQQKSSQAPKLLFHYYDKDFNNEADTPDNFQSRRPNTSFCFLDIRSPGLGDTAMYLCATSRDGRGTFTYEQYFGPGTRLTVT.

The chain has TRBV21-1 and TRBJ1-5. TRBV21-1 is a listed pseudogene. There are 14 residues in the CDR3. This CDR3 is CASSKELGNQPQHF. CDR3 DNA sequence: TGTGCCAGCAGCAAAGAGCTTGGCAATCAGCCCCAGCATTTT.

The chain recombines TRBV28 with TRBJ2-1; 8 nucleotides match TRBD2. Trimming took 4 bases from V and 5 from J; bases not matched to a gene: 7. The CDR3 is made up of 15 amino acids. CDR1 is MDHEN and CDR2 is SYDVKM in the germline V gene. CDR3 amino acids: CASSSAGGADNEQFF. The CDR3 nucleotides read TGTGCCAGCAGTTCCGCGGGGGGCGCCGACAATGAGCAGTTCTTC. Full variable domain (outside the CDR3, taken from reference TRBV28 and TRBJ2-1): DVKVTQSSRYLVKRTGEKVFLECVQDMDHENMFWYRQDPGLGLRLIYFSYDVKMKEKGDIPEGYSVSREKKERFSLILESASTNQTSMYLCASSSAGGADNEQFFGPGTRLTVL.

This sequence joins TRBV4-2 and TRBJ2-3; D may be TRBD1 (5 bases). Germline CDR1 and CDR2: LGHNA and YNFKEQ. The V gene lost 0 bases and the J gene lost 0 bases, with 19 bases spanning the gap. The CDR3 has 19 amino acids. CDR3 sequence reads: CASSQDRPGPSSSTDTQYF. CDR3 bases: TGTGCCAGCAGCCAAGATAGACCAGGGCCGAGCTCTAGCACAGATACGCAGTATTTT.

The V call is TRBV27, the J call TRBJ2-2; D not resolved. Germline CDR1 reads MNHEY; CDR2 reads SMNVEV (reference sequence). The CDR3 length is 15 residues. Trimming removed 2 bases at V and 3 bases at J, with 10 bases between. The CDR3 sequence is CASSLGLEDTGELFF. The CDR3, as DNA: TGTGCCAGCAGTTTAGGCCTCGAGGACACCGGGGAGCTGTTTTTT.

V is TRBV19 and J is TRBJ2-6, with TRBD1 matching over 9 bases. V was clipped by 5 bases and J by 1 base; unmatched bases: 9. This CDR3 has 18 residues. Germline V gene data show CDR1 as LNHDA and CDR2 as SQIVND (reference sequence). CDR3: CASSFVDRGFSGANVLTF. In DNA form, the CDR3 reads TGTGCCAGTAGTTTTGTGGACAGGGGTTTTTCTGGGGCCAACGTCCTGACTTTC.

The chain employs TRBV9 and TRBJ2-1; 13 bases match TRBD2. Germline values: CDR1 SGDLS, CDR2 YYNGEE. V trimming: 4 bases; J trimming: 7 bases; junction bases outside the gene matches: 8. The CDR3 loop spans 16 amino acids. The CDR3 spells CASSSFRTSGGNEQFF. The CDR3 DNA is TGTGCCAGCAGCTCCTTTCGGACTAGCGGGGGAAATGAGCAGTTCTTC.

V usage is TRBV19 and J usage is TRBJ1-2; D remains ambiguous. Germline lookup yields CDR1 LNHDA and CDR2 SQIVND (reference sequence). The ends were cut back, 5 bases at V and 9 bases at J, with 13 bases in the middle. There are 12 residues in the CDR3. The CDR3 DNA follows: TGTGCCAGTAGTGAGTCGAGTGAGCGCTACACCTTC. It translates to CASSESSERYTF. Filled out from reference TRBV19 and TRBJ1-2, the complete variable domain reads DGGITQSPKYLFRKEGQNVTLSCEQNLNHDAMYWYRQDPGQGLRLIYYSQIVNDFQKGDIAEGYSVSREKKESFPLTVTSAQKNPTAFYLCASSESSERYTFGSGTRLTVV.

The chain joins TRBV14 to TRBJ2-7; 10 positions match TRBD2. The CDR3 has 14 residues. The ends lost 4 bases at V and 4 bases at J; junction bases unmatched: 4. Germline-derived CDR1 and CDR2 are SGHDN and FVKESK. The CDR3 reads CASSPASGRYEQYV. In nucleotides, the CDR3 is TGTGCCAGCAGCCCGGCTAGCGGGAGATACGAGCAGTACGTC.

Concerning this clone itself: One end of the junction fails to match germline, which may point to a read error. The genes are TRBV5-8 and TRBJ1-5, with TRBD1 matching 9 bases. CDR3 size: 16 residues. The germline gives CDR1 SGHTS, CDR2 YDEGEE. This CDR3 reads CASSRDGQGFKQPQRF. CDR3 in DNA: TGTGCCAGCAGCCGAGATGGACAGGGGTTCAAACAGCCCCAGCGTTTT.

This chain uses TRBV7-9 with TRBJ2-3; D is unclear. The CDR3 sequence is 14 residues long. The V gene's germline CDR1 is SEHNR and CDR2 FQNEAQ (reference sequence). Trimming shortened V by 4 bases and J by 6 bases, and 14 bases separated the two germline ends. The CDR3 DNA is TGTGCCAGCAGCTCGATGGAATGGGCGGATACGCAGTATTTT. This codes for CASSSMEWADTQYF.

The chain employs TRBV13 and TRBJ2-7; D is uncertain. With 5 bases removed from V and 0 bases from J, the gap between germline ends came to 2 bases. This CDR3 contains 11 residues. Germline V gene data show CDR1 as PRHDT and CDR2 as FYEKMQ (reference sequence). The CDR3, as DNA: TGTGCCAGCAGCCACTCCTACGAGCAGTACTTC. Translating gives CASSHSYEQYF.

This chain joins TRBV6-4 and TRBJ2-3; TRBD2 aligns across 7 bases. The V segment lost 6 bases and the J segment 7 bases; nucleotides outside the gene matches: 13. The CDR3 extends over 15 amino acids. Germline-derived CDR1 and CDR2 are MRHNA and SNTAGT. The CDR3 DNA sequence: TGTGCCAGCAGCCCGGGGAGCGGGACCGCGTATACGCAGTATTTT. Translation: CASSPGSGTAYTQYF.

The rearrangement joins TRBV6-6 to TRBJ2-1, with 7 bases matching TRBD1. J lost 3 bases, V lost 8 bases, and 10 bases had no gene match. Germline V gene lookup returns CDR1 MNHNY and CDR2 SVGAGI (reference sequence). CDR3 length: 15 amino acids. CDR3 region: CASLGDSTGYNEQFF. CDR3 DNA: TGTGCCAGCTTAGGGGACAGCACAGGCTACAATGAGCAGTTCTTC.

V is TRBV9 and J is TRBJ2-1; 12 nucleotides align to TRBD2. Trimming cost V 2 bases and J 9 bases; bases outside gene matches: 12. The germline V gene has CDR1 SGDLS and CDR2 YYNGEE. This CDR3 is built from 17 residues. CDR3 sequence: CASSVRLSTSGRSEQFF. DNA of the CDR3: TGTGCCAGCAGCGTGCGCCTGTCGACTAGCGGGAGAAGTGAGCAGTTCTTC.

V gene TRBV7-8 combines with J gene TRBJ1-1; TRBD1 agrees at 9 bases. Losses at the gene ends were 0 bases for V and 5 bases for J; bases not matched to a gene: 7. This CDR3 has 16 residues. Per the germline V gene, CDR1 is SGHVS and CDR2 is FQNEAQ. CDR3 region: CASSLAEDRGLTEAFF. CDR3 in DNA: TGTGCCAGCAGCTTAGCCGAGGACAGGGGATTGACTGAAGCTTTCTTT.

The gene calls are TRBV25-1 and TRBJ2-7; TRBD1 matches at 10 bases. The ends lost 5 bases at V and 6 bases at J; junction bases unmatched: 13. Per the germline V gene, CDR1 is MGHDK and CDR2 is SYGVNS. The CDR3 runs to 16 residues. DNA of the CDR3: TGTGCCAGCAGTCTCCAGGGTGGACAGGGGGGTCGCGAGCAGTACTTC. Protein product: CASSLQGGQGGREQYF.

The chain is built from TRBV5-1 and TRBJ1-6, with 11 bases fitting TRBD1. Trimming took 3 bases from V and 10 from J; bases not matched to a gene: 9. CDR1 and CDR2 (germline): SGHRS, YFSETQ. The CDR3 spans 16 residues. The CDR3 protein is CASSWMPGQGDSPLHF. CDR3 DNA: TGCGCCAGCAGCTGGATGCCGGGACAGGGGGACTCACCCCTCCACTTT. The variable domain in full, with the rest retrieved from reference TRBV5-1 and TRBJ1-6, is KAGVTQTPRYLIKTRGQQVTLSCSPISGHRSVSWYQQTPGQGLQFLFEYFSETQRNKGNFPGRFSGRQFSNSRSEMNVSTLELGDSALYLCASSWMPGQGDSPLHFGNGTRLTVT.